This TCR beta chain was recorded in a study of OX40 agonist ivuxolimab in advanced cancers. Notes on the research overall: Ivuxolimab was an agonistic, fully human IgG2 monoclonal antibody directed against OX40 (CD134), a costimulatory receptor. Intravenous ivuxolimab was administered to patients every 2 weeks at six dose levels: 0.01, 0.1, 0.3, 1.5, 3 and 10 mg/kg. Prior anti-PD-1, anti-PD-L1 or anti-CTLA-4 therapy was permitted, and approximately 39% of dose-escalation patients had received checkpoint inhibitors. Among the roughly 52 dose-escalation patients, around 19 had hepatocellular carcinoma, 15 or so melanoma, 9 renal cell carcinoma and 9 head and neck cancer. Peripheral TCRbeta sequencing was intended to test whether TCR sequence diversity was altered and clonal T-cell expansion was caused by ivuxolimab. Three dose-escalation patients achieved partial responses, one with hepatocellular carcinoma and two with cutaneous melanoma. The monotherapy dose-escalation portion (N ≈ 55 patients) of the phase I ivuxolimab trial is reported in the paper. In the dose-escalation cohort, around 80% of patients were male, and the mean age was around 60 years with a range of 23 to 79.

Here is what the overall study found, with its caveats: Low levels of normalized T-cell clonal expansion were also seen in some patients who did not respond. On average, CD8+ T cells showed more expanded clones than CD4+ T cells after ivuxolimab. In the 0.1-3.0 mg/kg groups, partial responders had among the lowest normalized peripheral clonal expansion, particularly in CD8+ T cells. Which antigens the clonally expanded peripheral T cells were specific for was not determined. At doses from 0.1 to 3.0 mg/kg, clonal expansion was seen in both CD4+ and CD8+ blood T cells between baseline and week 6.

The germline V gene (reference sequence) sets CDR1 to SEHNR and CDR2 to FQNEAQ. The CDR3 sequence holds 15 residues, the cysteine and phenylalanine included. Solely the CDR3 DNA is kept, with 45 bases framed from the first base. Between the V and J ends, shortened by 1 base and 3 bases respectively, the junction contains 12 bases. Concerning this clone: This clone's antigen is unknown. Base quality data are lacking; no much larger clone is found one base away.

For sequencing of the TCRbeta CDR3 region, genomic DNA was extracted from the sorted cells. TCRbeta CDR3 regions were sequenced using the immunoSEQ Assay. The table was pulled from immuneACCESS by TCRdb, which kept in-frame rearrangements only. Such tables lose some clones; where checked, under half of the loss comes from unresolved V genes, and the rest has no known cause. For this sample there are some 73,000 clones; around 85% appear just once. Under 0.75% of the sample is held by the ten biggest clonotypes. Patients with autoimmune disease history or receiving systemic immunosuppression were excluded from the trial. In every dose cohort, peripheral blood was drawn for TCR sequencing at baseline, cycle 4 day 1, and cycle 7 day 1. The samples were drawn from a first-in-human, open-label, multicenter phase I dose-escalation trial of ivuxolimab. The trial enrolled adults with locally advanced or metastatic head and neck squamous cell, hepatocellular, melanoma or renal cell carcinoma. CD4+ and CD8+ T cells were sorted separately from peripheral blood before TCR sequencing.

Recombination linked TRBV7-9 to TRBJ1-2; the D segment cannot be called with confidence. The sequenced sample was CD4+ or CD8+ T cells sorted from blood, obtained in a trial of the OX40 agonist ivuxolimab. This TCR was recovered from an adult with an advanced solid tumor such as melanoma, head and neck, liver or kidney cancer. In nucleotide form, the sequence is TGTGCCAGCAGCTTAGGGGTAGTCAGAGACTATGGCTACACCTTC. Its protein reads: CASSLGVVRDYGYTF.